This T cell receptor (beta chain) is drawn from a study of shared clonotypes between healthy human individuals. Study details: There were three CD4 naive, three CD4 memory, two CD8 naive and one CD8 memory plates per donor.

CDR3 length equals 15 residues. Germline CDR1 and CDR2: KGHSH and LQKENI. The J segment lost 5 bases and the V segment lost 2 bases, leaving 7 bases of the junction unmatched. Study observations and caveats: Clonotype sharing among donors, it was expected, would be affected by sequencing depth. Researchers found naive subsets generally carried larger estimated richness than memory subsets. Although depth was large, rarefaction showed that sequencing of the sorted subsets was incomplete.

About this clone: Its antigen is undetermined.

TCRdb's copy holds only in-frame clones and misses some; the assay was immunoSEQ multiplex PCR. The table shows millions of clones, with roughly 94% occurring only once. The source of this sequence is a man aged 18-30 years in good health. Sequenced: naive CD4+ T cells sorted from blood. The subset was: CD45RA+ positively selected. This rearrangement joins TRBV18 to TRBJ2-7; 9 bases fit TRBD1. Here the CDR3 DNA reads TGTGCCAGCTCACCATTAGGGACAGGGAATGACGAGCAGTACTTC. Amino acid sequence: CASSPLGTGNDEQYF.